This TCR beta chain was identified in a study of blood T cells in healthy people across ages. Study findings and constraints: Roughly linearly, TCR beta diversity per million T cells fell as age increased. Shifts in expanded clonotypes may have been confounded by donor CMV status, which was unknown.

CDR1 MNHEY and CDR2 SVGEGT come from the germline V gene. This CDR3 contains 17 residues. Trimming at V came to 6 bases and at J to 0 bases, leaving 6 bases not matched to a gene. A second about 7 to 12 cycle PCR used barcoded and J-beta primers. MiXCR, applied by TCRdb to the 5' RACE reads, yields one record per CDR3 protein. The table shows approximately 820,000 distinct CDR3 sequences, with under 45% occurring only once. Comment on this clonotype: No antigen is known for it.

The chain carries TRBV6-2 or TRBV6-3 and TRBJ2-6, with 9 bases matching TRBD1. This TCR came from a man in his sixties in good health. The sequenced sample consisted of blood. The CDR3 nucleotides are TGTGCCAGCAGAGAACAGGGGGCTACCTCTGGGGCCAACGTCCTGACTTTC. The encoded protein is CASREQGATSGANVLTF.